The rows below give T cell receptor beta chains drawn from one sample of a study of cytomegalovirus exposure and HLA in healthy donors. Profiling relied on immunoSEQ multiplex PCR, and the TCRdb table lists in-frame clones only, not all of them. The table records 50,000 or so clones, about 94% of them present only once. Material for sequencing was PBMCs. These receptor sequences come from a man between 18 and 29 years old in good health and CMV-seronegative. CDR3s include the opening cysteine and the closing phenylalanine or tryptophan. The D gene is left open where the match is weak. The listing skips clone size in some rows; elsewhere it reads once, few, many or a size class.

>TRBD1|-|TRBV28|TRBJ1-2
TGTGCCAGCAGTTCTCGACAGGGGGATGGCTACACCTTC
CASSSRQGDGYTF
>-|once|TRBV2|TRBJ2-2
TGTGCCAGCAAGGGAGGCGTGAGCACCGGGGAGCTGTTTTTT
CASKGGVSTGELFF
>TRBD1|-|TRBV6-1|TRBJ1-4
TGTGCCAGCAGTACCCGGACAGGGGCTAATGAAAAACTGTTTTTT
CASSTRTGANEKLFF
>TRBD2|-|TRBV6-1|TRBJ2-7
TGTGCCAGCAGAAGACTAGCGGATACCTACGAGCAGTACTTC
CASRRLADTYEQYF
>TRBD1|-|TRBV5-1|TRBJ2-3
TGCGCCAGCAGCTTGGCCACGACAGGGACGGGCGCAGATACGCAGTATTTT
CASSLATTGTGADTQYF
>TRBD1|-|TRBV7-2|TRBJ2-3
TGTGCCAGCAGCACAGACAGGGGAGAAGATACGCAGTATTTT
CASSTDRGEDTQYF
>-|-|TRBV28|TRBJ2-7
TGTGCCAGCAGTTCGTTATTAGGGGGCGAGCAGTACTTC
CASSSLLGGEQYF
>-|once|TRBV27|TRBJ2-1
TGTGCCAGCAGTACGGGGGTTGTGACAAATGAGCAGTTCTTC
CASSTGVVTNEQFF
>TRBD1|-|TRBV13|TRBJ2-1
TGTGCCAGCAGTTCATCTCCCCAAACACAGGGGTGGGGCAATGAGCAGTTCTTC
CASSSSPQTQGWGNEQFF
>-|-|TRBV7-9|TRBJ2-1
TGTGCCAGCAGCTTAATTCTAGCGACGTACAATGAGCAGTTCTTC
CASSLILATYNEQFF
>-|few|TRBV6-5|TRBJ2-7
TGTGCCAGCACCCTCAGAGGAGCGCAGTACTTC
CASTLRGAQYF
>TRBD1|-|TRBV27|TRBJ1-5
TGTGCCAGCAGTCCTTCAGGGGGTCAGTCGTATAGCAATCAGCCCCAGCATTTT
CASSPSGGQSYSNQPQHF
>-|-|TRBV30|TRBJ1-2
TGTGCCTGGACCGGGACACCATTTGATGGCTACACCTTC
CAWTGTPFDGYTF
>TRBD2|once|TRBV2|TRBJ2-1
TGTGCCAGCAGTGAAGCCGGGACTAGCGTATCCAATGAGCAGTTCTTC
CASSEAGTSVSNEQFF
>-|-|TRBV27|TRBJ1-2
TGTGCCAGCAGTTTAGAAGCGGGCAACTATGGCTACACCTTC
CASSLEAGNYGYTF
>TRBD1|-|TRBV10-1|TRBJ1-5
TGCGCCAACATGACAGGGGGCGGACGCAATCAGCCCCAGCATTTT
CANMTGGGRNQPQHF
>TRBD2|-|TRBV5-1|TRBJ2-2
TGCGCCAGCAGCTTGGGACTAGCGGGAGCGGACACCGGGGAGCTGTTTTTT
CASSLGLAGADTGELFF
>-|-|TRBV7-9|TRBJ2-5
TGTGCCAGCAGCTTAATGCCGACGGCGGGGCAAGAGACCCAGTACTTC
CASSLMPTAGQETQYF
>-|-|TRBV10-2|TRBJ2-5
TGCGCCAGCAGTGAGTCGGTAGGCAGGGGACCCCAAGAGACCCAGTACTTC
CASSESVGRGPQETQYF
>TRBD1|-|TRBV4-2|TRBJ1-2
TGTGCCAGCAGCCAAGAACAGGGGTACGGCTACACCTTC
CASSQEQGYGYTF
>TRBD2|once|TRBV19|TRBJ2-2
TGTGCCAGTAGTATCAGCGGGATTAACACCGGGGAGCTGTTTTTT
CASSISGINTGELFF
>-|-|TRBV27|TRBJ1-3
TGTGCCAGCAGTCCCCGAGTGGGGGCTGGAGGAAACACCATATATTTT
CASSPRVGAGGNTIYF
>TRBD2|-|TRBV6-4|TRBJ2-3
TGTGCCAGCAGTGACGGGACTAGCGGGACAGATACGCAGTATTTT
CASSDGTSGTDTQYF
>-|-|TRBV5-6|TRBJ2-7
TGTGCCAGCAGCTTGGCCCAGGCAGGCCGATTTTACGAGCAGTACTTC
CASSLAQAGRFYEQYF
>TRBD1|-|TRBV4-3|TRBJ1-4
TGCGCCAGCAGCCAAGATTCGGCAGGGGGCGAAAAACTGTTTTTT
CASSQDSAGGEKLFF
>-|-|TRBV5-1|TRBJ2-2
TGCGCCAGCAGCCCCAGGGGCCCGGGGACCGGGGAGCTGTTTTTT
CASSPRGPGTGELFF
>-|-|TRBV6-5|TRBJ1-5
TGTGCCAGCAGCTCGGGGAGCAATCAGCCCCAGCATTTT
CASSSGSNQPQHF
>-|few|TRBV7-9|TRBJ1-3
TGTGCCAGCAGTCAGGGCTCTGGAAACACCATATATTTT
CASSQGSGNTIYF